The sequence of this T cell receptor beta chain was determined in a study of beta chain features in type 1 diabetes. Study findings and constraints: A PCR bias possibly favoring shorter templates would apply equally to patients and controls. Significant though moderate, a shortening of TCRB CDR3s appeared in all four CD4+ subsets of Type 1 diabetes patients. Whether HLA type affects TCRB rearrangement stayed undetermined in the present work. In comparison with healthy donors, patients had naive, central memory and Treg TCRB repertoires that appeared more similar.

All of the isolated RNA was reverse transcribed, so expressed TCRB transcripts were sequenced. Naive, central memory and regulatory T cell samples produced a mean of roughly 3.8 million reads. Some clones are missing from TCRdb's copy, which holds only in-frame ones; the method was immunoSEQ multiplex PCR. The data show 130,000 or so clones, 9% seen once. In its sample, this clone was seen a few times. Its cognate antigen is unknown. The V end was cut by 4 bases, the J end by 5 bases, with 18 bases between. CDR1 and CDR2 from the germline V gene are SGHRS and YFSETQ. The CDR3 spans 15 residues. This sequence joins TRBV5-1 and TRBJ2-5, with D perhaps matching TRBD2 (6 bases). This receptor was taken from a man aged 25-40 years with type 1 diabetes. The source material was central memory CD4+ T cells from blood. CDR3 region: CASSPLGGTLETQYF. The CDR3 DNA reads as TGCGCCAGCAGCCCCCTGGGCGGGACTCTGGAGACCCAGTACTTC.